Below are 9 T cell receptor beta chains sequenced from a single sample in a study of OX40 agonist ivuxolimab in advanced cancers. The method was immunoSEQ multiplex PCR; TCRdb's version includes in-frame clones alone and lacks a portion of them. The table lists approximately 19,000 clones, more than 75% of them singletons, with approximately 11% in the top ten. The sequencing used CD4+ or CD8+ T cells sorted from blood, collected in a trial of the OX40 agonist ivuxolimab. Receptors originate from an adult with an advanced solid tumor such as melanoma, head and neck, liver or kidney cancer.

The V and J genes are TRBV25-1 and TRBJ2-5; D is unresolved. The CDR3 spans 14 residues. CDR1 is MGHDK, CDR2 SYGVNS, per germline. The ends were cut back, 4 bases at V and 4 bases at J, with 13 bases in the middle. This CDR3 reads CASSGGRLGETQYF. In DNA, the CDR3 is TGTGCCAGCAGTGGAGGTCGGCTGGGAGAGACCCAGTACTTC.

The rearrangement links TRBV7-3 to TRBJ2-7; TRBD1 might be the D (5 bases). This CDR3 is 15 amino acids long. Trimming cost V 7 bases and J 2 bases, with 18 bases left between them. Germline V gene lookup returns CDR1 SGHTA and CDR2 FQGTGA. DNA of the CDR3: TGTGCCAGCATGCGTAGGGGCTCCGTTCCCTACGAGCAGTACTTC. Translated, it gives CASMRRGSVPYEQYF.

The chain carries TRBV29-1 and TRBJ2-1; no firm D call. Per the germline V gene, CDR1 is SQVTM and CDR2 is ANQGSEA. Trimming stripped 2 bases from V and 9 bases from J, with 14 bases between. The CDR3 covers 13 residues. In DNA form, the CDR3 reads TGCAGCGTTGAACCGAGGTTAGCCGGTGAGCAGTTCTTC. It specifies CSVEPRLAGEQFF.

This chain's CDR3 is CASRRNTEAFF. CDR3 bases: TGCGCCAGCAGGCGGAACACTGAAGCTTTCTTT. The chain recombines TRBV4-1 with TRBJ1-1; no clear D gene. This CDR3 is built from 11 residues. CDR1 is MGHRA, CDR2 YSYEKL, per germline. V was pared by 6 bases and J by 1 base, with 3 bases between.

The CDR3 DNA follows: TGCGCCAGCAGCATCCGGGACACCACCTACGAGCAGTACTTC. This gives the protein CASSIRDTTYEQYF. The chain carries TRBV5-1 and TRBJ2-7; weak D call: TRBD1 (6 bases). Germline V gene sequence: CDR1 SGHRS, CDR2 YFSETQ. The CDR3 consists of 14 residues. V was shortened by 4 bases and J by 2 bases, with 13 bases between the two germline ends.

The chain joins TRBV9 to TRBJ2-7; no reliable D call. V lost 0 bases, J lost 6 bases, and 7 bases lay in between. CDR1 SGDLS and CDR2 YYNGEE come from the germline V gene. This CDR3 is 12 amino acids long. Here the CDR3 reads CASSVDSGEQYF. The CDR3 region has the DNA TGTGCCAGCAGCGTAGATAGTGGCGAGCAGTACTTC. The complete variable domain, with remaining parts taken from reference TRBV9 and TRBJ2-7, reads DSGVTQTPKHLITATGQRVTLRCSPRSGDLSVYWYQQSLDQGLQFLIQYYNGEERAKGNILERFSAQQFPDLHSELNLSSLELGDSALYFCASSVDSGEQYFGPGTRLTVT.

This rearrangement joins TRBV9 to TRBJ2-3; a possible D gene is TRBD1 (6 bases). Trimming cost V 0 bases and J 4 bases, with 15 bases left between them. The CDR3 spans 16 residues. Germline V gene data show CDR1 as SGDLS and CDR2 as YYNGEE. CDR3 DNA: TGTGCCAGCAGCGTAGTGCCCGACAGGATTGCAGATACGCAGTATTTT. This codes for CASSVVPDRIADTQYF.

This clone was counted a single time. The chain is built from TRBV9 and TRBJ2-7, with TRBD2 identical over 9 bases. CDR3 size: 15 residues. Germline V gives CDR1 SGDLS, CDR2 YYNGEE. With V trimmed by 0 bases and J by 0 bases, 1 base remained unmatched. The CDR3 DNA is TGTGCCAGCAGCGTAGGAGCGGGGGGCTCCTACGAGCAGTACTTC. Amino acid sequence: CASSVGAGGSYEQYF. Using reference TRBV9 and TRBJ2-7 for the parts outside the CDR3, the full variable domain is DSGVTQTPKHLITATGQRVTLRCSPRSGDLSVYWYQQSLDQGLQFLIQYYNGEERAKGNILERFSAQQFPDLHSELNLSSLELGDSALYFCASSVGAGGSYEQYFGPGTRLTVT.

V gene TRBV5-6 combines with J gene TRBJ1-1; tentative D call: TRBD1 (6 bases). Trimming left V 0 bases short and J 6 bases short, with 12 bases between. This CDR3 has 14 amino acids. Germline lookup yields CDR1 SGHDT and CDR2 YYEEEE. In DNA, the CDR3 is TGTGCCAGCAGCTTGGCCGGGACACGGTCTGAAGCTTTCTTT. Its protein is CASSLAGTRSEAFF. Full variable domain (remainder filled in from reference TRBV5-6 and TRBJ1-1): DAGVTQSPTHLIKTRGQQVTLRCSPKSGHDTVSWYQQALGQGPQFIFQYYEEEERQRGNFPDRFSGHQFPNYSSELNVNALLLGDSALYLCASSLAGTRSEAFFGQGTRLTVV.